These 2 T cell receptor beta chains share one sample of origin, sequenced in a study of T cell repertoires in cytomegalovirus infection. Each CDR3 protein is one row after TCRdb ran MiXCR on the reads. Here the sample spans about 740,000 distinct CDR3 sequences, under 40% being singletons. The sample was PBMCs. The receptors were sampled from a human donor in good health (CMV status not recorded). Some clones in this sample may be carry-over from other donors' samples.

This chain links TRBV4-1 with TRBJ1-3; D unclear. This CDR3 spans 14 amino acids. V was clipped by 1 base and J by 0 bases, with 4 bases between them. Germline loops: CDR1 MGHRA, CDR2 YSYEKL. In nucleotides, the CDR3 is TGCGCCAGCAGCCAAGGAATCTCTGGAAACACCATATATTTT. It codes for CASSQGISGNTIYF.

The count of this clonotype is one. The genes are TRBV18 and TRBJ2-1; TRBD1 might be the D (6 bases). This CDR3 region has 14 residues. CDR1 and CDR2 (germline): KGHSH, LQKENI. With 1 base removed from V and 9 bases from J, the gap between germline ends came to 13 bases. The DNA of the CDR3 is TGTGCCAGCTCACCACTGAAGGGGGTGGGTGAGCAGTTCTTC. Its translation: CASSPLKGVGEQFF.